This entry concerns a single TCR beta chain. The V and J ends lost 3 bases and 7 bases respectively, with 12 bases between them. Germline V gene data show CDR1 as SQVTM and CDR2 as ANQGSEA. This CDR3 spans 12 amino acids. The run of the v3.0 immunoSEQ assay was at survey level. Clones were sequenced by immunoSEQ multiplex PCR, and TCRdb holds only the in-frame ones, with some missing. This table holds 15,000 to 20,000 clones, about 79% found once. This specimen comes from a study of long-term antiretroviral therapy in people with HIV. This rearrangement joins TRBV29-1 to TRBJ1-2; the D gene is possibly TRBD1 (5 bases). The sequenced sample was unsorted PBMCs, obtained 1.5 years before starting antiretroviral therapy. This TCR was recovered from a woman in her 50s with HIV. CDR3 sequence: CSVDFDSIGYTF. For the CDR3, the DNA is TGCAGCGTTGACTTCGACAGCATTGGCTACACCTTC.